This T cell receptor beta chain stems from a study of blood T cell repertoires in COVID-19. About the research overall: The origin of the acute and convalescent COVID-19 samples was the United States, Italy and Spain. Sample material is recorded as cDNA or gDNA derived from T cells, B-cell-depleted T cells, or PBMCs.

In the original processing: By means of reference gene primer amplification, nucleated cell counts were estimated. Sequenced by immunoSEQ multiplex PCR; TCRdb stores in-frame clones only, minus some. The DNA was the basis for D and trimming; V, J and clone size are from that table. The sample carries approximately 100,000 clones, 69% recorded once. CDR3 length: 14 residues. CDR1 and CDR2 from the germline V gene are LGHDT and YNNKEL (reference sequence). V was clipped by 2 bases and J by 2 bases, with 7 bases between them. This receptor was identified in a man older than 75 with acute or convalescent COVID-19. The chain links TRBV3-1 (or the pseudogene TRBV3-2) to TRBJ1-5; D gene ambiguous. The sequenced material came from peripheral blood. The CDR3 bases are TGTGCCAGCAGCCAATGGGGAGGCAATCAGCCCCAGCATTTT. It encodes CASSQWGGNQPQHF.